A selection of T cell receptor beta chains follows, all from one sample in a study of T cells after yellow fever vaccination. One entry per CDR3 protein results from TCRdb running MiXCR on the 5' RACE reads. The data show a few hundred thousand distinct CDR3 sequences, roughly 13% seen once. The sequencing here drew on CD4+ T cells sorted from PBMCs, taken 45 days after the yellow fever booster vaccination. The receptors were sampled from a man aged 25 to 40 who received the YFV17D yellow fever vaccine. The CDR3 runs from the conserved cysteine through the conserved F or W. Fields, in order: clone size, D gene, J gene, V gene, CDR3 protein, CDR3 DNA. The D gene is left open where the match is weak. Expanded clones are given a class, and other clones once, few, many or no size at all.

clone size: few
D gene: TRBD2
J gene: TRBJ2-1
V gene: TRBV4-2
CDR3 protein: CASSPGTSGRTNEQFF
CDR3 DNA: TGTGCCAGCAGCCCCGGGACTAGCGGGAGAACCAATGAGCAGTTCTTC

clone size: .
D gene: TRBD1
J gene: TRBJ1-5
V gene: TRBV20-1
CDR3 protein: CSARDGQATWPQHF
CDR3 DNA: TGCAGTGCTAGAGATGGACAGGCCACTTGGCCCCAGCATTTT

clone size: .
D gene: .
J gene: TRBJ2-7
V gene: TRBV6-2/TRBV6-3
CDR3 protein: CASSRMTLPVDYEQYF
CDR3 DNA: TGTGCCAGCAGCCGGATGACACTCCCGGTAGACTACGAGCAGTACTTC

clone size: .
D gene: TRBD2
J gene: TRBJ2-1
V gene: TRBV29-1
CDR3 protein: CSVERLALDNEQFF
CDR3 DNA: TGCAGCGTTGAACGACTAGCGCTTGACAATGAGCAGTTCTTC

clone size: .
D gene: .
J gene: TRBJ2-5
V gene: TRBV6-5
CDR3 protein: CASSYSGGGETQYF
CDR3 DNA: TGTGCCAGCAGTTACTCGGGGGGAGGAGAGACCCAGTACTTC

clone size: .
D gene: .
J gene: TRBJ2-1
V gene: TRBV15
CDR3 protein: CATSTKGGQPHSYNEQFF
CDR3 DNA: TGTGCCACCAGCACAAAGGGTGGACAGCCCCACTCCTACAATGAGCAGTTCTTC

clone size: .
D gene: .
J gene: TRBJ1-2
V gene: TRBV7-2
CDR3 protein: CASSLMNQNYGYTF
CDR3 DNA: TGTGCCAGCAGCTTAATGAACCAAAACTATGGCTACACCTTC

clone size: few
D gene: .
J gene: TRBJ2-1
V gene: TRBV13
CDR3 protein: CASSASSELGVF
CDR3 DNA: TGTGCCAGCAGCGCCTCTTCTGAACTAGGTGTCTTC

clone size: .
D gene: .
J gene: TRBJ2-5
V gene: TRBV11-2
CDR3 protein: CASRSIGAIGETQYF
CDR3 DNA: TGTGCCAGCAGATCCATTGGGGCGATCGGCGAGACCCAGTACTTC

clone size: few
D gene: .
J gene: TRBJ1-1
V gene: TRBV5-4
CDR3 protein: CASDSGGGDTEAFF
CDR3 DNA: TGTGCCAGCGACTCTGGAGGGGGAGACACTGAAGCTTTCTTT

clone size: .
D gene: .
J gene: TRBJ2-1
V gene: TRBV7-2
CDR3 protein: CASSLRVVPQFF
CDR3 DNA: TGTGCCAGCAGCTTAAGAGTCGTCCCACAGTTCTTC

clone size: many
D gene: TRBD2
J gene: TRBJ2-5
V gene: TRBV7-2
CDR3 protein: CAGTRASGLQETQYF
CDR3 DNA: TGTGCCGGGACCAGAGCTAGCGGTCTCCAAGAGACCCAGTACTTC

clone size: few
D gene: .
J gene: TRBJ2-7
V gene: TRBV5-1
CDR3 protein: CASSSPSRDEQYF
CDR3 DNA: TGCGCCAGCAGCTCGCCATCGAGGGACGAGCAGTACTTC

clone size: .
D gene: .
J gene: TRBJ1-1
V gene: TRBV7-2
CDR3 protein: CASNYPRGGLNTEAFF
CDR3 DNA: TGTGCCAGCAACTACCCGAGAGGAGGGTTGAACACTGAAGCTTTCTTT

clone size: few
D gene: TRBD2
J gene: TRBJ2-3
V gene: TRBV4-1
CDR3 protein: CASSFSGRASDTQYF
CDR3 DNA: TGCGCCAGCAGCTTTAGCGGGAGGGCCTCAGATACGCAGTATTTT

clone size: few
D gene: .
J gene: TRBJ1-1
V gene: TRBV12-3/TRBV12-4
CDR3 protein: CASSPMGGNTEAFF
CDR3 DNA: TGTGCCAGCAGCCCCATGGGAGGGAACACTGAAGCTTTCTTT

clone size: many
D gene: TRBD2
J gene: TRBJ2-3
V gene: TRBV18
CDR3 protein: CACSTSLTDTQYF
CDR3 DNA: TGTGCCTGCTCGACTAGCCTCACAGATACGCAGTATTTT

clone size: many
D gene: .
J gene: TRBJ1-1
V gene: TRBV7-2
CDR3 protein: CASSLLGQGNTEAFF
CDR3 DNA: TGTGCCAGCAGCTTATTAGGTCAGGGGAACACTGAAGCTTTCTTT

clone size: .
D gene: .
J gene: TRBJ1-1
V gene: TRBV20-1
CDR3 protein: CSARSPGRDYNTEAFF
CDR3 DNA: TGCAGTGCTAGATCCCCTGGCAGGGATTACAACACTGAAGCTTTCTTT

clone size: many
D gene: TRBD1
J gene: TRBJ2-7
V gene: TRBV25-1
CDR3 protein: CASSVVDRGGEQYF
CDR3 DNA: TGTGCCAGCAGTGTGGTAGACAGGGGGGGCGAGCAGTACTTC

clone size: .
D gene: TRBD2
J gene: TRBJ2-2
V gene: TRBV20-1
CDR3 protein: CSAKLAGVVGELFF
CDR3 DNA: TGCAGTGCGAAACTAGCGGGAGTGGTCGGGGAGCTGTTTTTT

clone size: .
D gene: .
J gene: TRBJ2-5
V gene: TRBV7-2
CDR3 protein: CASSARAGQLARYF
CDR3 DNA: TGTGCCAGCAGCGCGCGCGCGGGACAGCTAGCTAGGTACTTC

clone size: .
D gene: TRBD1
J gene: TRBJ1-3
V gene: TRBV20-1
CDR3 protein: CSASLTGAGNTIYF
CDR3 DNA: TGCAGTGCTAGCCTGACAGGGGCTGGAAACACCATATATTTT

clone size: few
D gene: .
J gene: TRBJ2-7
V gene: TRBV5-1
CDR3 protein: CASSPGQTYEQYF
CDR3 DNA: TGCGCCAGCAGCCCCGGACAGACCTACGAGCAGTACTTC

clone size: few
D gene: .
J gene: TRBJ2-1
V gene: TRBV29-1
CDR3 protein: CSVGFDEQFF
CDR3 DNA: TGCAGCGTGGGTTTCGATGAGCAGTTCTTC

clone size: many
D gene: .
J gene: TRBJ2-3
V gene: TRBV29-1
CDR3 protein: CSATDGQDTQYF
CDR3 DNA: TGCAGCGCCACTGACGGTCAAGATACGCAGTATTTT

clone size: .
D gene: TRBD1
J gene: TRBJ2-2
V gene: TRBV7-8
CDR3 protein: CASSLGQGRTGELFF
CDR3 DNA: TGTGCCAGCAGCTTAGGACAGGGACGCACCGGGGAGCTGTTTTTT

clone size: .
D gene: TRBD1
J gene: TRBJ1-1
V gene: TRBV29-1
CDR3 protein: CSVLGRGLSTEAFF
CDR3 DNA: TGCAGCGTATTGGGCAGGGGGCTGAGCACTGAAGCTTTCTTT

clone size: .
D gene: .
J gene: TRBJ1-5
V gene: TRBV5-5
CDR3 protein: CASSPVGAGGGNQPQHF
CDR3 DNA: TGTGCCAGCAGCCCGGTCGGGGCGGGGGGTGGCAATCAGCCCCAGCATTTT

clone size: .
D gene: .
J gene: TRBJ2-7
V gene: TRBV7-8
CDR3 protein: CASSPSGNEQYF
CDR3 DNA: TGTGCCAGCAGCCCCTCAGGGAACGAGCAGTACTTC

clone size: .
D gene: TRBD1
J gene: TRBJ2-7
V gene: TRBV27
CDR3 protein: CASSREPQGSYEQYF
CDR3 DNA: TGTGCCAGCAGCCGAGAACCACAGGGGAGCTACGAGCAGTACTTC

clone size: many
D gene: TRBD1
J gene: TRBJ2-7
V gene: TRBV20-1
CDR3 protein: CSASRTGHFYEQYF
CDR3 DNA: TGCAGTGCTAGTAGGACAGGCCATTTCTACGAGCAGTACTTC

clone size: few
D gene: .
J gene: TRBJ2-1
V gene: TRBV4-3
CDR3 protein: CASSQDWAAYNEQFF
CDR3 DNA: TGCGCCAGCAGCCAAGATTGGGCGGCGTACAATGAGCAGTTCTTC

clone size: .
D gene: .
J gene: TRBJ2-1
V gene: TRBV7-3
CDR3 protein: CASSHGTAMYNEQFF
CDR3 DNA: TGTGCCAGCAGTCATGGGACTGCGATGTACAATGAGCAGTTCTTC

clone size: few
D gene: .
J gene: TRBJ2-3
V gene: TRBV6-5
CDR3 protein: CASSLGGGSPDTQYF
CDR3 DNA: TGTGCCAGCAGCTTAGGGGGGGGTTCTCCAGATACGCAGTATTTT

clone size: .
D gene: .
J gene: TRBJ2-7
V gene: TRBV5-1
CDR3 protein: CASSSGPRTYEQYF
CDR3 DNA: TGCGCCAGCAGCTCCGGGCCTCGAACCTACGAGCAGTACTTC

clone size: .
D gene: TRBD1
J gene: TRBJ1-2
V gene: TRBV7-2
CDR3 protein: CASSARQGAPGYTF
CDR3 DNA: TGTGCCAGCAGCGCCCGACAGGGGGCTCCCGGCTACACCTTC

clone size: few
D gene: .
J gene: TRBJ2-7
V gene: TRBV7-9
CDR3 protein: CASSLGSLSYEQYF
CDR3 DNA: TGTGCCAGCAGCTTAGGGAGTCTCAGCTACGAGCAGTACTTC

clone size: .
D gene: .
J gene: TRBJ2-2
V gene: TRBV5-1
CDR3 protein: CASSLQADTGELFF
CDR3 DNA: TGCGCCAGCAGCTTGCAAGCAGACACCGGGGAGCTGTTTTTT

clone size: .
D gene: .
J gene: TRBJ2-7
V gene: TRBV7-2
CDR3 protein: CASSASGYEQYF
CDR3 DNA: TGTGCCAGCAGCGCCAGCGGTTACGAGCAGTACTTC

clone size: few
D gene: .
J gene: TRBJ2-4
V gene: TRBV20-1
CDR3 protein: CSAEGGVGSKNIQYF
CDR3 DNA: TGCAGTGCTGAGGGGGGAGTCGGATCCAAAAACATTCAGTACTTC